This T cell receptor beta chain was documented in a study of blood T cell repertoires in COVID-19. This CDR3 contains 12 residues. V lost 0 bases, J lost 3 bases, and 3 bases lay in between. The germline V gene encodes CDR1 SGHRS and CDR2 YFSETQ. Assay: immunoSEQ multiplex PCR; the TCRdb copy retains only in-frame clones and omits some. The table includes 330,000 or so clones, over 75% detected once. The study drew participants aged about 18 to 89 years from 20 to 30 US areas. Clinical history as reported by participants underpinned cohort assignment. The sequenced sample was PBMCs or T cells enriched from blood (not recorded which). The V and J genes are TRBV5-1 and TRBJ2-5; no definite D call. The source of this sequence is a man aged 40-55 years in a cohort exposed to, infected with or recovered from COVID-19 (not recorded which). As DNA, the CDR3 is TGCGCCAGCAGCTTGGCCAAAGAGACCCAGTACTTC. It specifies CASSLAKETQYF.